Listed here is a single T cell receptor (beta chain). This record comes from a study of low-dose radiotherapy and immunotherapy resistance in tumors. Background on the study: It was 1 Gy per fraction every two weeks that Cohort 2 received, adding up to 13 Gy over 26 weeks.

TRAV- and TRBV-specific primers, spanning alpha and beta chains, primed first-strand cDNA. Amplification of TCRs used a constant-region primer and V-primer adapter for about 19 PCR cycles. TCRdb itself ran the reads through MiXCR, one entry per CDR3 protein. The sample holds 65,000 to 95,000 distinct CDR3 sequences, 15% to 20% seen once. Noted time point: after trial treatment. Treatment of the sample: LDRT plus nivolumab, ipilimumab, low-dose cyclophosphamide and aspirin (RACIN trial). Per germline, CDR1 MNHEY and CDR2 SVGAGI. This CDR3 contains 16 residues. V dropped 0 bases and J dropped 6 bases, with 14 bases sitting between them.

The TCR sequence derives from a male donor with prostate cancer. The chain couples TRBV6-5 to TRBJ2-2; D is possibly TRBD2 (6 bases). Material: PBMCs, obtained after low-dose radiotherapy plus immunotherapy. CDR3 protein: CASSYSRGIGPGELFF. As DNA, the CDR3 is TGTGCCAGCAGTTACTCCCGCGGGATAGGGCCCGGGGAGCTGTTTTTT.